Sequencing of this TCR beta chain was carried out in a study of blood T cell repertoires in COVID-19. At the level of the study: Researchers got acute and convalescent COVID-19 samples from the United States, Italy and Spain. From T cells, B-cell-depleted T cells, or PBMCs came the material, which was cDNA or gDNA.

V trimming: 8 bases; J trimming: 8 bases; junction bases outside the gene matches: 11. The CDR3 covers 16 residues. Germline V gives CDR1 LNHNV, CDR2 YYDKDF (reference sequence). Original analysis: Reference gene primers were amplified, and this amplification served to estimate nucleated cell counts. Repertoires were generated with immunoSEQ multiplex PCR, while TCRdb's copy carries only in-frame clones and drops some. V and J calls and clone size are as listed in that table; D and trimming were resolved from the DNA. The sample contains under 300,000 clones, 86% of which appear only once. Sequences were obtained from peripheral blood. The clonotype originates from a man younger than 30 with active or convalescent COVID-19. The gene calls are TRBV15 and TRBJ2-1, with 14 positions matching TRBD2. The DNA of the CDR3 is TGTGCCACCCGACCCAAGACTAGCGGGAGGGTCTATGAGCAGTTCTTC. Translating gives CATRPKTSGRVYEQFF.